This T cell receptor beta chain emerged from a study of blood T cell repertoires in COVID-19. Background on the study: Whether acute or convalescent, the COVID-19 samples came from the United States, Italy and Spain. Sample material is recorded as cDNA or gDNA derived from T cells, B-cell-depleted T cells, or PBMCs.

Methods used by the authors: Reference gene primer amplification gave nucleated cell count estimates. The table came from immunoSEQ multiplex PCR; TCRdb's copy has only in-frame clones and leaves some out. The DNA was the basis for D and trimming; V, J and clone size are from that table. In the table there are more than 100,000 clones, around 90% of which are singletons. The material sequenced was peripheral blood. The clonotype originates from a woman aged 60-75 years with acute or convalescent COVID-19.

This CDR3 is CASSQGPTSLETQYF. CDR3 DNA: TGTGCCAGCAGCCAAGGGCCGACTAGCTTGGAGACCCAGTACTTC. The gene calls are TRBV3-1 (or the pseudogene TRBV3-2) and TRBJ2-5; 7 positions match TRBD2. The CDR3 runs 15 residues. CDR1 and CDR2 from the germline V gene are LGHDT and YNNKEL (reference sequence). After removal of 1 base from V and 5 bases from J, the junction contained 7 bases not matched to a gene.